This T cell receptor beta chain was found in a study of CXCR3-negative and CXCR3-positive naive CD8 T cells. Study observations and caveats: Naive cells used TRBV-TRBJ genes in much the same way whether CXCR3-negative or CXCR3-positive; memory cells did not.

This CDR3 region has 11 residues. CDR1 LGHDT and CDR2 YNNKEL come from the germline V gene (reference sequence). The authors gated naive CD8+ T cells as CD45RO-CCR7+CD27+CD95-. Preparation of TRB cDNA libraries relied on 5' RACE carrying UMI labels. TCRdb re-called the 5' RACE reads; every CDR3 protein appears as one record, without DNA. The sample table includes over 70,000 distinct CDR3 sequences. As to this clonotype: What it binds is not known.

V is TRBV3-1 and J is TRBJ2-7. The sequence was obtained from a human donor in good health. Some clones in this sample may be carry-over from other donors' samples. Sequenced: naive CXCR3- CD8+ T cells from blood. Documented subset: CD45RO-CCR7+CD27+CD95- naive CD8+ T cells lacking CXCR3 (TNR3-). The CDR3 loop reads CASSHNYEQYF.